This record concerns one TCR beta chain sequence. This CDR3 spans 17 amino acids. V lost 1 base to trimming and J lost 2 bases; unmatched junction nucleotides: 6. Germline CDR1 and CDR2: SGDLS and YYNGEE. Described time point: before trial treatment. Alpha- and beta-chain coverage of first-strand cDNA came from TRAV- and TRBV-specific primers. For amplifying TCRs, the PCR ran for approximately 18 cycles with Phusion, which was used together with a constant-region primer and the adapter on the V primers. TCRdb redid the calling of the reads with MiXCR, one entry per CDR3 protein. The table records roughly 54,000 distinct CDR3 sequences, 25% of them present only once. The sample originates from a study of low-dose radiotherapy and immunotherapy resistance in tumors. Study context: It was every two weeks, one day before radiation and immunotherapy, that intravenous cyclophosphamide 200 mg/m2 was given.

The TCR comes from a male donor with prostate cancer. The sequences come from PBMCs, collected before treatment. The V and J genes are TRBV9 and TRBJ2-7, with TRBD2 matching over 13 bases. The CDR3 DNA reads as TGTGCCAGCAGCGTAAGAGAGGGGACTAGCGGGACCTACGAGCAGTACTTC. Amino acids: CASSVREGTSGTYEQYF.